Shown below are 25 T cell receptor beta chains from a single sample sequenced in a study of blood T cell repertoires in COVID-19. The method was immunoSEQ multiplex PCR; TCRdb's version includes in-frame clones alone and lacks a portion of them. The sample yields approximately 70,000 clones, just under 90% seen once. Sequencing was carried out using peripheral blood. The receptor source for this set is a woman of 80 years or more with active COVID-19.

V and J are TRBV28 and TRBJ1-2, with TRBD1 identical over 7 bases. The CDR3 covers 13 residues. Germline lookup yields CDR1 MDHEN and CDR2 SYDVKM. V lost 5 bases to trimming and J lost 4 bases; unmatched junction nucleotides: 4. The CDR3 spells CASSPDRSYGYTF. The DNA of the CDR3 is TGTGCCAGCAGTCCGGACAGGAGCTATGGCTACACCTTC.

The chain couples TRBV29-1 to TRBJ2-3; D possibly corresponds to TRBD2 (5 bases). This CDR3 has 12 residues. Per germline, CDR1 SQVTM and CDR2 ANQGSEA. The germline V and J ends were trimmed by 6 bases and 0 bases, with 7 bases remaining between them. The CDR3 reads CSVAGSTDTQYF. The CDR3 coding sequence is TGCAGCGTGGCGGGCAGCACAGATACGCAGTATTTT.

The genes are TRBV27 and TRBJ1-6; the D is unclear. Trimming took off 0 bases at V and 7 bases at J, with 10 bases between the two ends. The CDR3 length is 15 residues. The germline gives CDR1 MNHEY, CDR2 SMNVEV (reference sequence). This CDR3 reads CASSLSGAWNSPLHF. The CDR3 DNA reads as TGTGCCAGCAGTTTATCTGGAGCATGGAATTCACCCCTCCACTTT.

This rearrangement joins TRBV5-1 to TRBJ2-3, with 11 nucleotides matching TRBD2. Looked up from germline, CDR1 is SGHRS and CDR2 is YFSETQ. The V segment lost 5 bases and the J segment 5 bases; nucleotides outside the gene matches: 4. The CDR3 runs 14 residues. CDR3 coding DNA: TGCGCCAGCAGGCCACTAGCGGGAGTAGATACGCAGTATTTT. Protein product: CASRPLAGVDTQYF. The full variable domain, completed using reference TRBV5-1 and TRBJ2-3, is KAGVTQTPRYLIKTRGQQVTLSCSPISGHRSVSWYQQTPGQGLQFLFEYFSETQRNKGNFPGRFSGRQFSNSRSEMNVSTLELGDSALYLCASRPLAGVDTQYFGPGTRLTVL.

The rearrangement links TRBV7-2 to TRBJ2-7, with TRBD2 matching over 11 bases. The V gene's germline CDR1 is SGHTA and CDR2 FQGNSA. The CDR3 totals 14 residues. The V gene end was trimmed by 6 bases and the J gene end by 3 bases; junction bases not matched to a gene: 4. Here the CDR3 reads CASRATSGSYEQYF. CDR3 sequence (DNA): TGTGCCAGCAGAGCAACTAGCGGGAGCTACGAGCAGTACTTC.

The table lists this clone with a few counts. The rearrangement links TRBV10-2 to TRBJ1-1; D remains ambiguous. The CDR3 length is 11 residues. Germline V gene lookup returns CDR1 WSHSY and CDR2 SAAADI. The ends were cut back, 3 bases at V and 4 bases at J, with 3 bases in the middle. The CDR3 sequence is CASSDSTEAFF. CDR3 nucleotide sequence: TGCGCCAGCAGTGATAGCACTGAAGCTTTCTTT.

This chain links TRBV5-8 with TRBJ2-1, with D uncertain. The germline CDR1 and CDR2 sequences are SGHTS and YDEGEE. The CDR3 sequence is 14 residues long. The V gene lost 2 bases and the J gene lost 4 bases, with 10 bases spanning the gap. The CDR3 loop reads CASSFFRTYNEQFF. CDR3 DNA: TGTGCCAGCAGCTTTTTTCGCACTTACAATGAGCAGTTCTTC. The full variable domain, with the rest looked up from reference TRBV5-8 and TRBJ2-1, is EAGVTQSPTHLIKTRGQQATLRCSPISGHTSVYWYQQALGLGLQFLLWYDEGEERNRGNFPPRFSGRQFPNYSSELNVNALELEDSALYLCASSFFRTYNEQFFGPGTRLTVL.

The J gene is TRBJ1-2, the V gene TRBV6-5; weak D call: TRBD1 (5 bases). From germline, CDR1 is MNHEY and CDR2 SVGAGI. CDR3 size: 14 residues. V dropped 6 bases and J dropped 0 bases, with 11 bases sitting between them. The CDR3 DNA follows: TGTGCCAGCAGGCGGAGGGGCCCTAACTATGGCTACACCTTC. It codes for CASRRRGPNYGYTF.

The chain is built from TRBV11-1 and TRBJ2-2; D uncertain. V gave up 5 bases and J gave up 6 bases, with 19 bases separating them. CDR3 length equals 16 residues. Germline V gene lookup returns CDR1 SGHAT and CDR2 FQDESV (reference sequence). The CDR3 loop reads CASSAVDLSPSGELFF. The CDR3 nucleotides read TGTGCCAGCAGCGCGGTCGATCTGTCCCCTTCCGGGGAGCTGTTTTTT.

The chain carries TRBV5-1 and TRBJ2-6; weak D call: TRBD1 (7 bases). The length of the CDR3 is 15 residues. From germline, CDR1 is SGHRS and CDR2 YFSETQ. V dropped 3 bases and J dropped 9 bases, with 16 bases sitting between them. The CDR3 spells CASSSLEGAGNVLTF. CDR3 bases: TGCGCCAGCAGCTCCTTGGAGGGGGCGGGCAACGTCCTGACTTTC.

This CDR3 is CASSTRTGLWETQYF. In nucleotides, the CDR3 is TGTGCCAGCAGTACCAGGACTGGGTTATGGGAGACCCAGTACTTC. V usage is TRBV6-2 or TRBV6-3 and J usage is TRBJ2-5; D perhaps matches TRBD2 (5 bases). Germline values: CDR1 MNHEY, CDR2 SVGEGT. The CDR3 runs to 15 residues. V dropped 5 bases and J dropped 5 bases, with 18 bases sitting between them.

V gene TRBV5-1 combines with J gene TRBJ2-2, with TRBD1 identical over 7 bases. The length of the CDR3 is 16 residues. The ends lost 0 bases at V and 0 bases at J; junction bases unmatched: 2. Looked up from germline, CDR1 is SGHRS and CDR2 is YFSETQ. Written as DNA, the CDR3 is TGCGCCAGCAGCTTGGACAGGGGTTCGAACACCGGGGAGCTGTTTTTT. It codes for CASSLDRGSNTGELFF.

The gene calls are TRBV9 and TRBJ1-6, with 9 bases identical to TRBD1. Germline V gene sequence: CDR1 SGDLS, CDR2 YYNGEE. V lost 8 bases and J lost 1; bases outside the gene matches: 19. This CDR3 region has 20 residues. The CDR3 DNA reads TGTGCCAGTTTCAGACCCGGGACAGGGACACCTAGGTCCTATAATTCACCCCTCCACTTT. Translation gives CASFRPGTGTPRSYNSPLHF.

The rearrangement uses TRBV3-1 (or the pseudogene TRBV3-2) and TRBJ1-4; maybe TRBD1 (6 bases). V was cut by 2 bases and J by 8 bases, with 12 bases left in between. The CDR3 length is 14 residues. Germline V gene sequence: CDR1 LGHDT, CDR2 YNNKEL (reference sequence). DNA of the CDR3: TGTGCCAGCAGCCAAATACAGGGACGAGAAAAACTGTTTTTT. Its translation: CASSQIQGREKLFF.

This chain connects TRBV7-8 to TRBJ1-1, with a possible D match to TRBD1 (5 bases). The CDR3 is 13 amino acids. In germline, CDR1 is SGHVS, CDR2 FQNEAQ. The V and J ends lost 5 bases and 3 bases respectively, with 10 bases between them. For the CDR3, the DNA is TGTGCCAGCAGCCAAGACAGATACACTGAAGCTTTCTTT. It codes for CASSQDRYTEAFF.

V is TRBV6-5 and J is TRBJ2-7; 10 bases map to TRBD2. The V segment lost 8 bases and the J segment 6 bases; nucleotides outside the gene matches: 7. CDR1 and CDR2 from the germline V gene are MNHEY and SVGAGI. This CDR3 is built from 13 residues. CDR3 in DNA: TGTGCCAGCTGCACTAGCGGGACTTTCGAGCAGTACTTC. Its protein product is CASCTSGTFEQYF.

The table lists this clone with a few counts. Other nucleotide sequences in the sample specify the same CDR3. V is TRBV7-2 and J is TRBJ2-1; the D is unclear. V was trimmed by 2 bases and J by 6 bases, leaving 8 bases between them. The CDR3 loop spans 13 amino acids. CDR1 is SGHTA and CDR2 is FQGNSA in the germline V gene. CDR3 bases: TGTGCCAGCAGCTTATCCTTCGGCAATGAGCAGTTCTTC. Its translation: CASSLSFGNEQFF.

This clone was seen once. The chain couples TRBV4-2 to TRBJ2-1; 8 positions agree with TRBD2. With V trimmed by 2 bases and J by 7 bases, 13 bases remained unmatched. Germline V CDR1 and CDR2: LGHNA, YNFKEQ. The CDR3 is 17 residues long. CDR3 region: CASSQLFWTSLGNEQFF. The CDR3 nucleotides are TGTGCCAGCAGCCAATTATTTTGGACTAGCCTGGGTAATGAGCAGTTCTTC.

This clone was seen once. CDR3 sequence: CAWSAITGNYEQYF. CDR3 nucleotide sequence: TGTGCCTGGAGCGCCATCACAGGGAACTACGAGCAGTACTTC. The chain is built from TRBV30 and TRBJ2-7, with TRBD1 as a possible D gene (6 bases). V dropped 3 bases and J dropped 3 bases, with 15 bases sitting between them. This CDR3 is 14 amino acids long. The germline V gene has CDR1 GTSNPN and CDR2 SVGIG (reference sequence).

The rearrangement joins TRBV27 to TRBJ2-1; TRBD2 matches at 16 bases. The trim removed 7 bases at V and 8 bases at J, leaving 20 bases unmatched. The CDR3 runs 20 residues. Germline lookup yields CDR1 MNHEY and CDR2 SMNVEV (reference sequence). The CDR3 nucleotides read TGTGCCAGCACCCCGTGGGGGGGGCGAGGGACTAGCGGGAGGGCGGATGAGCAGTTCTTC. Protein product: CASTPWGGRGTSGRADEQFF.

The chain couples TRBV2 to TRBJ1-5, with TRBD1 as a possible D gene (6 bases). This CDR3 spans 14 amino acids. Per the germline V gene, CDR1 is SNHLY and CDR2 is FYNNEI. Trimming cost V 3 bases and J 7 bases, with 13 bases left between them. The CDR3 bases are TGTGCCAGCAGTGATCTGGGAGGGGGGCAGCCCCAGCATTTT. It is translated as CASSDLGGGQPQHF.

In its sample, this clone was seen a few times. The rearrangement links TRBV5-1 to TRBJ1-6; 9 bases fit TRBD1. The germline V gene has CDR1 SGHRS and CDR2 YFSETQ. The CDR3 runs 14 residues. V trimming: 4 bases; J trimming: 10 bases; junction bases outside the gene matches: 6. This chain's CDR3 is CASSAGQGVSPLHF. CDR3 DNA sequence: TGCGCCAGCAGCGCGGGACAGGGAGTATCACCCCTCCACTTT.

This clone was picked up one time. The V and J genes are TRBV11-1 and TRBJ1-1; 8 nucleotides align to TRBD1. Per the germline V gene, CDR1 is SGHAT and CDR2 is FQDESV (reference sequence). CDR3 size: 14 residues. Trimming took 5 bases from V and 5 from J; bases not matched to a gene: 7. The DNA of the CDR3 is TGTGCCAGCAGCCCGCACAGGGGGAGGACTGAAGCTTTCTTT. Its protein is CASSPHRGRTEAFF.

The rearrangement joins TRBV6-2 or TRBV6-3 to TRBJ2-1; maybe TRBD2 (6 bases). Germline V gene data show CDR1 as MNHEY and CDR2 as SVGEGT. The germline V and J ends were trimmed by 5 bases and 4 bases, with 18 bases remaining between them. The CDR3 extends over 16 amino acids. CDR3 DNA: TGTGCCAGCAGTAACCCGGGGCTAGCGACTTACAATGAGCAGTTCTTC. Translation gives CASSNPGLATYNEQFF.

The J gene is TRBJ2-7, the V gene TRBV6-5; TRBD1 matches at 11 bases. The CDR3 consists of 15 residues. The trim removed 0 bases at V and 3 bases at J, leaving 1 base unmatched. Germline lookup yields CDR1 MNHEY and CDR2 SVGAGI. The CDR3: CASSYSGQGVYEQYF. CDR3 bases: TGTGCCAGCAGTTACTCGGGACAGGGGGTCTACGAGCAGTACTTC.